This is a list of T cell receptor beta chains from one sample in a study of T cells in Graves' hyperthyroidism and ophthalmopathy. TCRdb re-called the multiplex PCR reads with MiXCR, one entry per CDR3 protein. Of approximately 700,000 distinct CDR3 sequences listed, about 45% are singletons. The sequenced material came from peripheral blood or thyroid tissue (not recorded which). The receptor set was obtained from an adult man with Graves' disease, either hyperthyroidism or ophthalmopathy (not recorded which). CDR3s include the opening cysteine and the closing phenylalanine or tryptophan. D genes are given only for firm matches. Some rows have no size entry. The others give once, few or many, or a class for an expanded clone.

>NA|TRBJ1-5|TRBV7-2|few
CASSPGPQNQPQHF
TGTGCCAGCAGCCCGGGACCCCAGAATCAGCCCCAGCATTTT
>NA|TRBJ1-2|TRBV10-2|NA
CASSSGSFGYGYTF
TGCGCCAGCAGTTCTGGATCCTTCGGCTATGGCTACACCTTC
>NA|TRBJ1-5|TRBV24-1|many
CATSDTTGHSNQPQHF
TGTGCCACCAGTGATACGACAGGTCATAGCAATCAGCCCCAGCATTTT
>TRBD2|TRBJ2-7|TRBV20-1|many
CSATVAGGLPYEQYF
TGCAGTGCTACCGTAGCGGGAGGTCTTCCCTACGAGCAGTACTTC
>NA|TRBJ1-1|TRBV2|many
CASSLGPAGPEAFF
TGTGCCAGCAGTCTCGGACCCGCCGGACCTGAAGCTTTCTTT
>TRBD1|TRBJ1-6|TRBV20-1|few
CSAISRGASYNSPLHF
TGCAGTGCTATTTCCAGGGGGGCCTCCTATAATTCACCCCTCCACTTT
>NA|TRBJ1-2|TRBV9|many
CASSATLLTGYTF
TGTGCCAGCAGCGCTACCTTACTGACGGGCTACACCTTC
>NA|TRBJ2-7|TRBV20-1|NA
CSAAPGVIYEQYF
TGCAGTGCGGCGCCCGGGGTAATCTACGAGCAGTACTTC
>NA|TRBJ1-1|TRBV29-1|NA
CSLARVTNTEAFF
TGCAGCTTGGCCAGGGTTACGAACACTGAAGCTTTCTTT
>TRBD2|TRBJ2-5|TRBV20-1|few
CSARRLGLAGVGGQETQYF
TGCAGTGCTAGACGACTGGGACTAGCGGGAGTAGGGGGCCAAGAGACCCAGTACTTC
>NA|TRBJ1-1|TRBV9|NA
CASSVVDSLTEAFF
TGTGCCAGCAGCGTAGTAGATTCTCTCACTGAAGCTTTCTTT
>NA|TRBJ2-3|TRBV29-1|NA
CSVEGTDRGNTQYF
TGCAGCGTTGAGGGGACAGACCGGGGGAATACGCAGTATTTT
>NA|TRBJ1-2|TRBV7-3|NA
CASSLGGWDYGYTF
TGTGCCAGCAGCTTGGGGGGCTGGGACTATGGCTACACCTTC
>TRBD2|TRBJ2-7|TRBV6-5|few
CASSYSGRASYEQYF
TGTGCCAGCAGTTATAGCGGGAGGGCCTCCTACGAGCAGTACTTC
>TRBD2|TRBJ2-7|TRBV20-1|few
CSARGPTSGGTYEQYF
TGCAGTGCTAGAGGCCCGACTAGCGGGGGGACCTACGAGCAGTACTTC
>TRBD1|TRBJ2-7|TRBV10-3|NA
CASSVTGGRPYEQYF
TGTGCCAGCAGTGTGACAGGGGGGCGACCCTACGAGCAGTACTTC
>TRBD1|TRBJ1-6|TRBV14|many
CASSQARDRSSPLHF
TGTGCCAGCAGCCAAGCCCGGGACAGGAGCTCACCCCTCCACTTT
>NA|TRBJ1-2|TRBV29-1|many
CSVFRGDYGYTF
TGCAGCGTTTTTCGGGGGGACTATGGCTACACCTTC
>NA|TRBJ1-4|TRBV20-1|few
CSALHRAANEKLFF
TGCAGTGCTCTACACAGGGCGGCTAATGAAAAACTGTTTTTT
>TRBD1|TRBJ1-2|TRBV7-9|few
CASSFQTFPGTVYGYTF
TGTGCCAGCAGCTTCCAGACCTTTCCCGGGACAGTCTATGGCTACACCTTC
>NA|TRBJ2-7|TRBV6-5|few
CASSYTQELYEQYF
TGTGCCAGCAGTTACACCCAGGAGTTGTACGAGCAGTACTTC
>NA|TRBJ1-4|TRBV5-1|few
CASSQGTLNEKLFF
TGCGCCAGCAGCCAAGGGACATTAAATGAAAAGCTGTTTTTT
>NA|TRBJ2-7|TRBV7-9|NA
CASNLLRSSYEQYF
TGTGCCAGCAACCTCCTCAGGAGCTCCTACGAGCAGTACTTC
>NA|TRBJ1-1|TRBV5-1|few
CASSFPGSNTEAFF
TGCGCCAGCAGCTTCCCAGGATCGAACACTGAAGCTTTCTTT
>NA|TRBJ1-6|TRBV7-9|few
CASSLVGANSPLHF
TGTGCCAGCAGCTTGGTAGGGGCCAATTCACCCCTCCACTTT
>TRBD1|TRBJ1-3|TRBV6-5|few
CASSPGGFGNTIYF
TGTGCCAGCAGTCCAGGGGGGTTTGGAAACACCATATATTTT
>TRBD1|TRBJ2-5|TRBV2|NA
CASSEALRIGDREQTQYF
TGTGCCAGCAGTGAAGCGCTTCGGATTGGGGACAGGGAGCAGACCCAGTACTTC
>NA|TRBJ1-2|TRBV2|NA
CASRAGGAGYGYTF
TGTGCCAGCAGGGCCGGGGGGGCTGGCTATGGCTACACCTTC
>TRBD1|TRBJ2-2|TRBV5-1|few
CASSSRGPLTGELFF
TGCGCCAGCAGCTCCAGGGGGCCACTCACCGGGGAGCTGTTTTTT
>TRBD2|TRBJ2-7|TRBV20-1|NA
CSASGGRASNEQYF
TGCAGTGCTAGTGGCGGGAGGGCCTCCAACGAGCAGTACTTC
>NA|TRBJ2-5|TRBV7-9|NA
CAGSFGGLEAETQYF
TGTGCCGGCAGCTTTGGGGGGCTCGAGGCAGAGACCCAGTACTTC
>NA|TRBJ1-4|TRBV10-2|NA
CASSMAGKEGEKLFF
TGCGCCAGCAGCATGGCAGGGAAAGAAGGTGAAAAACTGTTTTTT
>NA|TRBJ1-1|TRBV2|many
CASSEGAGWNTEAFF
TGTGCCAGCAGTGAAGGGGCAGGGTGGAACACTGAAGCTTTCTTT
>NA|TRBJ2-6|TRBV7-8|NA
CASSLRSGVDTGANVLTF
TGTGCCAGCAGCCTAAGATCAGGGGTCGACACCGGGGCCAACGTCCTGACTTTC
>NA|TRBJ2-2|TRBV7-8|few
CASSLAGLRGRMNTGELFF
TGTGCCAGCAGCTTAGCGGGGCTTCGTGGACGGATGAACACCGGGGAGCTGTTTTTT
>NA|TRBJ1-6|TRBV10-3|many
CAISEFDRSSPLHF
TGTGCCATCAGTGAGTTTGACAGGAGCTCACCCCTCCACTTT
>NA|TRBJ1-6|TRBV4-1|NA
CASSQTSGTLHF
TGCGCCAGCAGCCAAACGTCAGGGACCCTCCACTTT
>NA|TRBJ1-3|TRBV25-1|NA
CASSLKSGTLSGNTIYF
TGTGCCAGCAGTTTAAAGTCGGGGACACTCTCTGGAAACACCATATATTTT
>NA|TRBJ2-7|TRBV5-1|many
CASSTPSYEQYF
TGCGCCAGCAGCACACCAAGCTACGAGCAGTACTTC
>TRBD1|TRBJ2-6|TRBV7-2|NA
CASSLPPGQGPLLSGANVLTF
TGTGCCAGCAGCTTACCCCCAGGACAGGGGCCCCTCCTCTCTGGGGCCAACGTCCTGACTTTC
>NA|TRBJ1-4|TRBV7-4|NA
CASSLGQSGGKLFF
TGTGCCAGCAGCTTAGGACAGTCGGGTGGAAAACTGTTTTTT
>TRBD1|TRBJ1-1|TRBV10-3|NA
CAIRAGTGDNTEAFF
TGTGCCATCAGGGCCGGGACAGGGGATAACACTGAAGCTTTCTTT
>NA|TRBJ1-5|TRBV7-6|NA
CASSLEGRTKPQHF
TGTGCCAGCAGCTTAGAAGGCAGAACAAAGCCCCAGCATTTT
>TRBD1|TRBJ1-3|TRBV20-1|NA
CSADSGGSGNTIYF
TGCAGTGCTGACTCAGGGGGCTCTGGAAACACCATATATTTT
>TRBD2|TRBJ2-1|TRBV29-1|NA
CSVTSGGARNEQFF
TGCAGCGTTACTAGCGGGGGGGCTAGAAATGAGCAGTTCTTC
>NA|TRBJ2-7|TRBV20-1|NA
CSARDLGTMWSYEQYF
TGCAGTGCTAGAGATTTGGGTACGATGTGGTCCTACGAGCAGTACTTC